This passage covers 21 T cell receptor beta chains from one sample sequenced in a study of T cell responses to AZD1222 COVID-19 vaccine. Data came from immunoSEQ multiplex PCR; TCRdb stores just in-frame clones and leaves some out. The table lists 150,000 or so clones, roughly nine tenths of them singletons. Material: peripheral blood, obtained on day 0 of AZD1222 vaccination. These receptors were obtained from an adult in good health.

The chain links TRBV6-2 or TRBV6-3 to TRBJ1-1; the D is unclear. The CDR3 consists of 11 residues. The V and J ends lost 2 bases and 12 bases respectively, with 10 bases between them. The germline gives CDR1 MNHEY, CDR2 SVGEGT. The chain's CDR3 is CASSYGRGTFF. Here the CDR3 DNA reads TGTGCCAGCAGTTACGGGCGGGGAACTTTCTTT.

In its sample, this clone was seen once. The CDR3 loop is CATSDPDKGGKLFF. In DNA, the CDR3 is TGTGCCACCAGTGATCCCGACAAGGGGGGTAAACTGTTTTTT. The chain recombines TRBV24-1 with TRBJ1-4, with D possibly matching TRBD1 (6 bases). The CDR3 is made up of 14 amino acids. The germline V gene encodes CDR1 KGHDR and CDR2 SFDVKD. The V end was cut by 3 bases, the J end by 11 bases, with 15 bases between.

The chain joins TRBV12-3 or TRBV12-4 to TRBJ1-1; D not resolved. There are 13 residues in the CDR3. V gave up 5 bases and J gave up 4 bases, with 11 bases separating them. This chain's CDR3 is CASSLLRGTEAFF. In nucleotides, the CDR3 is TGTGCCAGCAGTCTCCTGCGGGGCACTGAAGCTTTCTTT.

This clone has just one count. The chain has TRBV6-1 and TRBJ1-1; 7 bases agree with TRBD1. Trimming at V came to 7 bases and at J to 0 bases, leaving 11 bases not matched to a gene. Germline lookup yields CDR1 MNHNS and CDR2 SASEGT. This CDR3 is built from 16 residues. Here the CDR3 DNA reads TGTGCCAGCATTAAAGCGACAGGGTACATGAACACTGAAGCTTTCTTT. It codes for CASIKATGYMNTEAFF.

The J gene is TRBJ2-7, the V gene TRBV7-9; D is uncertain. The germline CDR1 and CDR2 sequences are SEHNR and FQNEAQ (reference sequence). Between the trimmed V and J ends, which lost 6 bases and 3 bases, there was a span of 12 bases. The CDR3 has 13 amino acids. The CDR3 reads CASSPGSYYEQYF. DNA for the CDR3: TGTGCCAGCAGTCCCGGGTCCTACTACGAGCAGTACTTC. Looking up the rest from reference TRBV7-9 and TRBJ2-7 gives the full variable domain: DTGVSQNPRHKITKRGQNVTFRCDPISEHNRLYWYRQTLGQGPEFLTYFQNEAQLEKSRLLSDRFSAERPKGSFSTLEIQRTEQGDSAMYLCASSPGSYYEQYFGPGTRLTVT.

The rearrangement links TRBV6-5 to TRBJ2-7; no clear D gene. Germline V gives CDR1 MNHEY, CDR2 SVGAGI. With 6 bases removed from V and 0 bases from J, the gap between germline ends came to 12 bases. The CDR3 is 14 residues long. CDR3 bases: TGTGCCAGCAGGAGCATGGCGAGCTCCTACGAGCAGTACTTC. Its translation is CASRSMASSYEQYF.

This chain uses TRBV21-1 with TRBJ1-6; TRBD1 is the table's D call and was not checked against the DNA. TRBV21-1 is described as a pseudogene. CDR3 size: 16 residues. The CDR3 bases are TGTGCCAGCAGCAAAGGACAGCCGCTCTATAATTCACCCCTCCACTTT. This sequence encodes CASSKGQPLYNSPLHF.

This chain uses TRBV7-3 with TRBJ2-5; D call uncertain. The V gene's germline CDR1 is SGHTA and CDR2 FQGTGA. Trimming took off 5 bases at V and 2 bases at J, with 12 bases between the two ends. The CDR3 totals 14 residues. CDR3 sequence: CASSAHGKQETQYF. CDR3 bases: TGTGCCAGCAGCGCCCATGGGAAGCAAGAGACCCAGTACTTC.

The chain recombines TRBV2 with TRBJ2-1; possible D gene TRBD2, 5 bases. The CDR3 runs to 17 residues. Germline values: CDR1 SNHLY, CDR2 FYNNEI. The V and J ends lost 2 bases and 0 bases respectively, with 14 bases between them. This chain's CDR3 is CASSENSLASSYNEQFF. CDR3 bases: TGTGCCAGCAGTGAAAACTCGCTAGCTAGCTCCTACAATGAGCAGTTCTTC.

This chain uses TRBV5-5 with TRBJ1-1; 7 nucleotides align to TRBD1. The CDR3 has 14 amino acids. Germline V gene data show CDR1 as SGHKS and CDR2 as YYEKEE (reference sequence). V was pared by 2 bases and J by 5 bases, with 6 bases of the junction left unmatched. This CDR3 is CASSLGGGNTEAFF. The CDR3 region has the DNA TGTGCCAGCAGCTTAGGAGGGGGCAATACTGAAGCTTTCTTT.

The chain carries TRBV27 and TRBJ1-1; 7 bases are shared with TRBD1. Germline values: CDR1 MNHEY, CDR2 SMNVEV (reference sequence). Trimming at V came to 3 bases and at J to 3 bases, leaving 4 bases not matched to a gene. There are 14 residues in the CDR3. CDR3 sequence reads: CASSFAGTDTEAFF. The CDR3 DNA follows: TGTGCCAGCAGTTTTGCCGGGACAGACACTGAAGCTTTCTTT.

The DNA of the CDR3 is TGTGCCAGCAGTTTAGGGACGGACTATGGCTACACCTTC. Amino acid sequence: CASSLGTDYGYTF. This chain links TRBV6-2 or TRBV6-3 with TRBJ1-2; possible D gene TRBD1, 5 bases. Germline assignment: CDR1 MNHEY and CDR2 SVGEGT. CDR3 size: 13 residues. V lost 4 bases and J 3 bases, leaving 9 bases between the germline ends.

The V and J genes are TRBV24-1 and TRBJ1-6; maybe TRBD1 (6 bases). Germline CDR1 is KGHDR and CDR2 is SFDVKD. This CDR3 comprises 15 residues. The germline V and J ends were trimmed by 4 bases and 9 bases, with 15 bases remaining between them. The CDR3 sequence is CATSESSGETSPLHF. The CDR3 DNA follows: TGTGCCACCAGTGAGTCTTCAGGGGAGACTTCACCCCTCCACTTT.

This clone has just one count. The V gene is TRBV12-3 or TRBV12-4, the J gene TRBJ2-1, with 8 bases identical to TRBD2. The CDR3 totals 12 residues. Trimming cost V 8 bases and J 15 bases; bases outside gene matches: 12. Here the CDR3 reads CASHIYGGDGFF. Here the CDR3 DNA reads TGTGCCAGCCACATTTACGGGGGGGATGGGTTCTTC.

The chain carries TRBV2 and TRBJ2-1; no clear D. Trimming removed 5 bases at V and 9 bases at J, with 14 bases between. The CDR3 sequence is 13 residues long. Germline lookup yields CDR1 SNHLY and CDR2 FYNNEI. For the CDR3, the DNA is TGTGCCAGCAGTAAGAATCTGAGAGGTGAGCAGTTCTTC. Translation gives CASSKNLRGEQFF. Filled out from reference TRBV2 and TRBJ2-1, the complete variable domain reads EPEVTQTPSHQVTQMGQEVILRCVPISNHLYFYWYRQILGQKVEFLVSFYNNEISEKSEIFDDQFSVERPDGSNFTLKIRSTKLEDSAMYFCASSKNLRGEQFFGPGTRLTVL.

The CDR3 DNA reads as TGTGCCAGCAGCCAGGGACAGGGGTGGGCGGATGGCTACACCTTC. Its translation is CASSQGQGWADGYTF. This rearrangement joins TRBV3-1 (or the pseudogene TRBV3-2) to TRBJ1-2; TRBD1 matches 10 bases. With 3 bases clipped from V and 6 bases from J, the junction kept 7 bases outside the gene matches. Germline CDR1 LGHDT, CDR2 YNNKEL (reference sequence). The CDR3 loop spans 15 amino acids.

This clone was seen once. The rearrangement links TRBV3-1 (or the pseudogene TRBV3-2) to TRBJ2-1; D might be TRBD2 (6 bases). Germline CDR1 reads LGHDT; CDR2 reads YNNKEL (reference sequence). V shed 4 bases and J shed 10 bases, with 11 bases lying between them. The CDR3 spans 12 residues. CDR3 nucleotide sequence: TGTGCCAGCAGCCTCCGTGGGGGGGAGCAGTTCTTC. Protein: CASSLRGGEQFF.

The chain has TRBV11-3 and TRBJ1-1, with TRBD1 as a possible D gene (6 bases). The ends were cut back, 4 bases at V and 5 bases at J, with 14 bases in the middle. The length of the CDR3 is 14 residues. Germline V CDR1 and CDR2: SGHNT, YENEEA. The DNA for the CDR3 is TGTGCCAGCAGCTCAGGCGGGGGGGCTACTGAAGCTTTCTTT. Translation: CASSSGGGATEAFF.

This clone was counted once. The V call is TRBV19, the J call TRBJ1-3; D not certain. V gave up 1 base and J gave up 2 bases, with 12 bases separating them. CDR1 and CDR2 (germline): LNHDA, SQIVND (reference sequence). This CDR3 has 16 amino acids. CDR3 sequence: CASSIGRLLAGNTIYF. The CDR3, as DNA: TGTGCCAGTAGTATAGGACGGCTCCTCGCTGGAAACACCATATATTTT.

The chain links TRBV14 to TRBJ1-1; possibly TRBD1 for D (6 bases). Germline CDR1 reads SGHDN; CDR2 reads FVKESK. The CDR3 is made up of 15 amino acids. Trimming cost V 2 bases and J 4 bases, with 14 bases left between them. The CDR3 region has the DNA TGTGCCAGCAGCCAATGGAAGGGGGTCCCCACTGAAGCTTTCTTT. Amino acids: CASSQWKGVPTEAFF.

The rearrangement links TRBV28 to TRBJ1-6; no reliable D call. CDR1 MDHEN and CDR2 SYDVKM come from the germline V gene. Between the trimmed V and J ends, which lost 6 bases and 4 bases, there was a span of 13 bases. The CDR3 totals 15 residues. The CDR3 DNA sequence: TGTGCCAGCAGCCCCCCACAGTTATATAATTCACCCCTCCACTTT. It codes for CASSPPQLYNSPLHF.